A single sample is the source of the 23 T cell receptor beta chains below, sequenced in a study of blood T cell repertoires in COVID-19. Repertoires were generated with immunoSEQ multiplex PCR, while TCRdb's copy carries only in-frame clones and drops some. The table lists under 400,000 clones, about 90% of them singletons. Sequencing used peripheral blood. Receptors were obtained from a young man with active or convalescent COVID-19.

In its sample, this clone was seen once. V usage is TRBV25-1 and J usage is TRBJ2-3, with TRBD2 matching 11 bases. Trimming at V came to 6 bases and at J to 4 bases, leaving 12 bases not matched to a gene. CDR1 MGHDK and CDR2 SYGVNS come from the germline V gene. This CDR3 is built from 17 residues. As DNA, the CDR3 is TGTGCCAGCAGATCCTTACCGGGACTAGCGGAACCAGATACGCAGTATTTT. Translation gives CASRSLPGLAEPDTQYF.

The rearrangement joins TRBV4-2 to TRBJ2-3; 8 nucleotides line up with TRBD2. CDR1 is LGHNA and CDR2 is YNFKEQ in the germline V gene. J was trimmed by 1 base and V by 3 bases; bases with no gene match: 9. The CDR3 is 17 amino acids. DNA for the CDR3: TGTGCCAGCAGCCAGCTACTAGCGGAGGGGGGCACAGATACGCAGTATTTT. Residues: CASSQLLAEGGTDTQYF.

The chain uses TRBV6-5 and TRBJ2-7; tentative D call: TRBD1 (6 bases). Germline loops: CDR1 MNHEY, CDR2 SVGAGI. The CDR3 contains 16 residues. Trimming shortened V by 4 bases and J by 7 bases, and 23 bases separated the two germline ends. The CDR3 here is CASSLTTGNYVYEQYF. CDR3 DNA sequence: TGTGCCAGCAGTTTGACCACAGGGAACTATGTGTATGAGCAGTACTTC.

The rearrangement links TRBV11-2 to TRBJ1-6; TRBD1 might be the D (6 bases). This CDR3 spans 17 amino acids. Deletions cut 5 bases from V and 7 bases from J, with 21 bases between. Germline V CDR1 and CDR2: SGHAT, FQNNGV. CDR3 bases: TGTGCCAGCAGCCAGATAAAGGGGGGGCAGAAAAATTCACCCCTCCACTTT. Its protein product is CASSQIKGGQKNSPLHF.

This clone appeared once. V usage is TRBV20-1 and J usage is TRBJ2-7; 15 nucleotides agree with TRBD2. The ends lost 3 bases at V and 4 bases at J; junction bases unmatched: 7. Germline CDR1 and CDR2: DFQATT and SNEGSKA (reference sequence). The CDR3 totals 16 residues. CDR3 bases: TGCAGTGCTAGTGGGACTAGCGGGAGGACTGGGTACGAGCAGTACTTC. As protein: CSASGTSGRTGYEQYF.

J is TRBJ2-3 and V is TRBV2; 11 bases match TRBD2. The CDR3 is made up of 16 amino acids. V lost 4 bases, J lost 2 bases, and 5 bases stayed unmatched. Germline CDR1 reads SNHLY; CDR2 reads FYNNEI. CDR3 DNA sequence: TGTGCCAGCAGTGCTACGGGACTAGCGGCCACAGATACGCAGTATTTT. As protein: CASSATGLAATDTQYF.

The J gene is TRBJ1-6, the V gene TRBV4-3; 12 nucleotides align to TRBD1. Germline assignment: CDR1 LGHNA and CDR2 YSLEER. The CDR3 is 15 residues long. V was pared by 4 bases and J by 9 bases, with 4 bases of the junction left unmatched. The CDR3 reads CASSPGTGGFSPLHF. The CDR3 nucleotides are TGCGCCAGCAGCCCCGGGACAGGGGGCTTTTCACCCCTCCACTTT.

This clone is a singleton in its sample. The gene calls are TRBV4-1 and TRBJ1-2, with 9 bases matching TRBD1. Germline V CDR1 and CDR2: MGHRA, YSYEKL. The CDR3 consists of 14 residues. V lost 4 bases, J lost 4 bases, and 4 bases stayed unmatched. CDR3 bases: TGCGCCAGCAGCCTTGACAGGGGGGTCTATGGCTACACCTTC. This translates into CASSLDRGVYGYTF.

The V and J genes are TRBV30 and TRBJ1-6, with a possible D match to TRBD1 (6 bases). This CDR3 comprises 15 residues. Germline CDR1 and CDR2: GTSNPN and SVGIG (reference sequence). V was clipped by 2 bases and J by 10 bases, with 18 bases between them. The CDR3 region has the DNA TGTGCCTGGAGTACCTCCGGGGGGCGACGCTCACCCCTCCACTTT. Translated: CAWSTSGGRRSPLHF. Combining the CDR3 with reference TRBV30 and TRBJ1-6 gives the whole variable domain SQTIHQWPATLVQPVGSPLSLECTVEGTSNPNLYWYRQAAGRGLQLLFYSVGIGQISSEVPQNLSASRPQDRQFILSSKKLLLSDSGFYLCAWSTSGGRRSPLHFGNGTRLTVT.

The chain has TRBV28 and TRBJ2-7; 7 bases agree with TRBD1. V shed 5 bases and J 3 bases; nucleotides not matched to a gene: 4. This CDR3 is 13 amino acids long. The V gene's germline CDR1 is MDHEN and CDR2 SYDVKM. CDR3 amino acids: CASSKTGYYEQYF. DNA of the CDR3: TGTGCCAGCAGTAAGACAGGGTACTACGAGCAGTACTTC.

The gene calls are TRBV25-1 and TRBJ2-5, with D possibly TRBD1 on 6 matching bases. Germline V lookup: CDR1 MGHDK, CDR2 SYGVNS. V lost 3 bases, J lost 0 bases, and 11 bases lay in between. This CDR3 has 15 residues. Written as DNA, the CDR3 is TGTGCCAGCAGTGACCTAAGACAGGACCAAGAGACCCAGTACTTC. It translates to CASSDLRQDQETQYF.

This clone was observed a handful of times. This CDR3 is CASSPLGGGTEAFF. The CDR3 coding sequence is TGTGCCAGCAGCCCCTTAGGCGGGGGAACTGAAGCTTTCTTT. The V call is TRBV2, the J call TRBJ1-1, with D perhaps TRBD1 (5 bases). Germline CDR1 is SNHLY and CDR2 is FYNNEI. The CDR3 totals 14 residues. Trimming cost V 6 bases and J 5 bases, with 16 bases left between them.

This chain joins TRBV5-1 and TRBJ2-1; 14 positions match TRBD2. Germline V gives CDR1 SGHRS, CDR2 YFSETQ. V shed 7 bases and J 8 bases; nucleotides not matched to a gene: 5. The CDR3 extends over 14 amino acids. The CDR3 here is CASAGTSGSYEQFF. CDR3 sequence (DNA): TGCGCCAGCGCCGGGACTAGCGGGAGCTATGAGCAGTTCTTC. The full variable domain, rest sourced from reference TRBV5-1 and TRBJ2-1, is KAGVTQTPRYLIKTRGQQVTLSCSPISGHRSVSWYQQTPGQGLQFLFEYFSETQRNKGNFPGRFSGRQFSNSRSEMNVSTLELGDSALYLCASAGTSGSYEQFFGPGTRLTVL.

The gene calls are TRBV7-9 and TRBJ2-5, with D perhaps matching TRBD2 (6 bases). CDR3 size: 14 residues. The germline gives CDR1 SEHNR, CDR2 FQNEAQ (reference sequence). Trimming removed 5 bases at V and 1 base at J, with 11 bases between. The CDR3 region has the DNA TGTGCCAGCAGCCCAGCCGGGAGCCAAGAGACCCAGTACTTC. Translation gives CASSPAGSQETQYF.

The chain couples TRBV6-1 to TRBJ2-5; D may be TRBD2 (7 bases). V was shortened by 2 bases and J by 4 bases, with 11 bases between the two germline ends. The CDR3 loop spans 14 amino acids. Germline V gene lookup returns CDR1 MNHNS and CDR2 SASEGT. DNA of the CDR3: TGTGCCAGCAGTGAATGGGGGGGGCCAGAGACCCAGTACTTC. Protein sequence: CASSEWGGPETQYF.

The rearrangement links TRBV27 to TRBJ2-2; weak D call: TRBD2 (6 bases). Germline V gene lookup returns CDR1 MNHEY and CDR2 SMNVEV (reference sequence). The germline V and J ends were trimmed by 4 bases and 1 base, with 10 bases remaining between them. CDR3 length: 15 residues. This chain's CDR3 is CASSSLARNTGELFF. For the CDR3, the DNA is TGTGCCAGCAGTTCCCTAGCGAGGAACACCGGGGAGCTGTTTTTT.

The chain couples TRBV4-3 to TRBJ2-1; perhaps TRBD2 as D (5 bases). Germline values: CDR1 LGHNA, CDR2 YSLEER. The CDR3 is made up of 13 amino acids. The V gene lost 3 bases and the J gene lost 9 bases, with 12 bases spanning the gap. The CDR3 spells CASSQESGIEQFF. The CDR3 bases are TGCGCCAGCAGCCAGGAATCCGGGATTGAGCAGTTCTTC.

The chain has TRBV11-1 and TRBJ1-4, with 8 nucleotides matching TRBD1. The CDR3 extends over 16 amino acids. Unmatched junction bases numbered 6, after V lost 5 bases and J lost 1 base. Germline V lookup: CDR1 SGHAT, CDR2 FQDESV (reference sequence). CDR3 sequence: CASSVTRGLTNEKLFF. CDR3 bases: TGTGCCAGCAGCGTAACCAGGGGGCTAACTAATGAAAAACTGTTTTTT.

V and J are TRBV13 and TRBJ1-6, with D possibly being TRBD1 (6 bases). The ends were cut back, 0 bases at V and 7 bases at J, with 7 bases in the middle. Germline V gene sequence: CDR1 PRHDT, CDR2 FYEKMQ (reference sequence). This CDR3 spans 14 amino acids. CDR3 amino acids: CASSLGTGNSPLHF. Written as DNA, the CDR3 is TGTGCCAGCAGCTTAGGGACAGGAAATTCACCCCTCCACTTT.

The rearrangement joins TRBV28 to TRBJ2-7; tentatively, D is TRBD2 (6 bases). V lost 2 bases, J lost 0 bases, and 11 bases lay in between. CDR3 size: 15 residues. Per the germline V gene, CDR1 is MDHEN and CDR2 is SYDVKM. The CDR3 region has the DNA TGTGCCAGCAGTTTACGGGGGACCCGCTCCTACGAGCAGTACTTC. Translated, it gives CASSLRGTRSYEQYF.

Comment on this clone: At one end the junction does not follow the germline gene, possibly because of a read error. J is TRBJ1-6 and V is TRBV5-1; perhaps TRBD1 as D (6 bases). There are 16 residues in the CDR3. Germline CDR1 is SGHRS and CDR2 is YFSETQ. CDR3 protein: CASSLGAGGYDSPLHF. The CDR3 coding sequence is TGCGCCAGCAGCTTGGGTGCGGGGGGCTATGATTCACCCCTCCACTTT.

V is TRBV7-2 and J is TRBJ2-5; TRBD1 matches at 9 bases. This CDR3 comprises 14 residues. With 4 bases clipped from V and 3 bases from J, the junction kept 3 bases outside the gene matches. In germline, CDR1 is SGHTA, CDR2 FQGNSA. This CDR3 is CASSSGTGKETQYF. The DNA of the CDR3 is TGTGCCAGCAGCTCCGGGACAGGGAAAGAGACCCAGTACTTC.

The V call is TRBV5-8, the J call TRBJ1-2, with D possibly being TRBD1 (5 bases). The V gene lost 4 bases and the J gene lost 8 bases, with 12 bases spanning the gap. Germline-derived CDR1 and CDR2 are SGHTS and YDEGEE. The CDR3 contains 12 residues. The CDR3 nucleotides are TGTGCCAGCAGCCGCAGGGTTGAGGGCTACACCTTC. It translates to CASSRRVEGYTF.